A single sample is the source of the 27 T cell receptor beta chains below, sequenced in a study of T cell repertoires in cytomegalovirus infection. TCRdb recomputed calls from the reads with MiXCR, one row per CDR3 protein. The data hold more than 200,000 distinct CDR3 sequences, with 9.1% observed a single time. Sequenced sample: PBMCs. The receptors derive from a human donor in good health (CMV status not recorded). Some clones in this sample may be carry-over from other donors' samples.

This chain uses TRBV3-1 with TRBJ2-3; D gene ambiguous. The CDR3 consists of 12 residues. Germline assignment: CDR1 LGHDT and CDR2 YNNKEL (reference sequence). The ends were cut back, 1 base at V and 5 bases at J, with 4 bases in the middle. CDR3 region: CASSQVEDTQYF. The CDR3 DNA reads as TGTGCCAGCAGCCAAGTAGAAGATACGCAGTATTTT.

This clonotype was seen repeatedly, ten times or more. J is TRBJ1-5 and V is TRBV7-2; D is ambiguous. The CDR3 consists of 14 residues. Germline values: CDR1 SGHTA, CDR2 FQGNSA. The V and J ends lost 4 bases and 0 bases respectively, with 7 bases between them. This CDR3 reads CASSSPGSNQPQHF. CDR3 nucleotide sequence: TGTGCCAGCAGCTCCCCGGGTAGCAATCAGCCCCAGCATTTT.

This clonotype was detected ten times or more. The V gene is TRBV7-4, the J gene TRBJ1-2; maybe TRBD1 (6 bases). The CDR3 is 14 residues long. Trimming stripped 5 bases from V and 4 bases from J, with 14 bases between. The germline CDR1 and CDR2 sequences are SGHVT and SQSDAQ. In nucleotides, the CDR3 is TGTGCCAGCAGCCGTACAGGGTTCTCCTATGGCTACACCTTC. Translating gives CASSRTGFSYGYTF.

This clonotype has ten or more counts. The rearrangement joins TRBV20-1 to TRBJ2-3, with 9 positions matching TRBD1. V shed 6 bases, J shed 4 bases, and the junction held 11 bases outside the gene matches. The CDR3 contains 15 residues. Germline V lookup: CDR1 DFQATT, CDR2 SNEGSKA (reference sequence). The CDR3 is CSAGRPDRGPDTQYF. CDR3 coding DNA: TGCAGTGCGGGGAGGCCGGACAGGGGCCCAGATACGCAGTATTTT.

In its sample, this clonotype was seen many times. The J gene is TRBJ2-7, the V gene TRBV12-3 or TRBV12-4; TRBD1 matches 7 bases. The CDR3 spans 14 residues. Trimming at V came to 7 bases and at J to 6 bases, leaving 12 bases not matched to a gene. The CDR3 reads CASTSTTGVGEQYF. CDR3 bases: TGTGCCAGCACCTCGACTACAGGGGTCGGCGAGCAGTACTTC.

This clonotype was detected a few times. CDR3 in DNA: TGTGCCAGCACCTCCCCCCCAGGGGGTCCCGGGGAGCTGTTTTTT. Protein: CASTSPPGGPGELFF. The V call is TRBV6-2 or TRBV6-3, the J call TRBJ2-2, with 7 positions matching TRBD1. The CDR3 spans 15 residues. With 7 bases clipped from V and 6 bases from J, the junction kept 11 bases outside the gene matches. In germline, CDR1 is MNHEY, CDR2 SVGEGT.

The table lists this clonotype with many counts. The chain combines TRBV28 with TRBJ1-3; 7 bases line up with TRBD1. Germline V gene sequence: CDR1 MDHEN, CDR2 SYDVKM. The CDR3 spans 14 residues. J lost 5 bases, V lost 3 bases, and 4 bases had no gene match. DNA for the CDR3: TGTGCCAGCAGTTTGGGAGGGGGCCGAAACACCATATATTTT. Translation gives CASSLGGGRNTIYF.

In its sample, this clonotype was seen a few times. This chain links TRBV28 with TRBJ2-7; 9 bases fit TRBD2. Trimming cost V 3 bases and J 5 bases; bases outside gene matches: 8. The germline gives CDR1 MDHEN, CDR2 SYDVKM. This CDR3 is 15 amino acids long. The CDR3 bases are TGTGCCAGCAGTTTGGTTGGGCTAGCGGGGAACGAGCAGTACTTC. As protein: CASSLVGLAGNEQYF.

Worth noting for this clonotype: This may arise from a read error, as a much more abundant clone is one base away. This rearrangement joins TRBV12-3 or TRBV12-4 to TRBJ1-2, with D maybe TRBD1 (6 bases). V was trimmed by 6 bases and J by 4 bases, leaving 18 bases between them. The CDR3 length is 15 residues. The CDR3 loop is CASRSLGGAIYGYTF. The CDR3 coding sequence is TGTGCCAGCAGGTCCCTGGGGGGGGCGATCTATGGCTACACCTTC.

In its sample, this clonotype was seen many times. The chain uses TRBV7-8 and TRBJ1-1, with 7 bases fitting TRBD1. The J segment lost 0 bases and the V segment lost 5 bases, leaving 15 bases of the junction unmatched. CDR3 length equals 18 residues. Germline V gene data show CDR1 as SGHVS and CDR2 as FQNEAQ. Written as DNA, the CDR3 is TGTGCCAGCAGCCCCCGCGGGGTACAACAGGGGATGAACACTGAAGCTTTCTTT. This codes for CASSPRGVQQGMNTEAFF.

This clonotype appeared many times. This chain's CDR3 is CASSGWRGDTQYF. In DNA form, the CDR3 reads TGTGCCAGCAGTGGGTGGAGGGGAGATACGCAGTATTTT. This rearrangement joins TRBV27 to TRBJ2-3; maybe TRBD2 (6 bases). The CDR3 consists of 13 residues. V was clipped by 5 bases and J by 5 bases, with 11 bases between them. Germline V gives CDR1 MNHEY, CDR2 SMNVEV (reference sequence).

This clonotype was counted at least ten times. The gene calls are TRBV6-2 or TRBV6-3 and TRBJ2-2, with D maybe TRBD1 (5 bases). CDR1 is MNHEY, CDR2 SVGEGT, per germline. V was pared by 2 bases and J by 4 bases, with 8 bases between. CDR3 length equals 14 residues. The CDR3 DNA sequence: TGTGCCAGCAGTTACGTCCAGGGCACCGGGGAGCTGTTTTTT. Protein product: CASSYVQGTGELFF.

This clonotype was recorded at least ten times. The CDR3 is CASSLTEVTQYF. The CDR3, as DNA: TGTGCCAGCAGCTTAACCGAGGTGACCCAGTACTTC. This chain links TRBV7-2 with TRBJ2-5; D is uncertain. Germline-derived CDR1 and CDR2 are SGHTA and FQGNSA. The CDR3 contains 12 residues. The V gene lost 2 bases and the J gene lost 7 bases, with 8 bases spanning the gap.

This clonotype was observed a few times. The chain couples TRBV29-1 to TRBJ2-3; D not certain. Per germline, CDR1 SQVTM and CDR2 ANQGSEA. The V end was cut by 7 bases, the J end by 4 bases, with 15 bases between. CDR3 size: 13 residues. The CDR3 sequence: CSALLRSSDTQYF. CDR3 nucleotides: TGCAGCGCATTACTCAGAAGTTCAGATACGCAGTATTTT.

The sample holds many counts of this clonotype. V and J are TRBV7-2 and TRBJ2-2, with 10 bases that match TRBD2. The ends lost 6 bases at V and 5 bases at J; junction bases unmatched: 9. The CDR3 is made up of 16 amino acids. CDR1 is SGHTA and CDR2 is FQGNSA in the germline V gene. The CDR3 DNA reads as TGTGCCAGCAGGTTTACTAGCGGGGTAGAAACCGGGGAGCTGTTTTTT. This gives the protein CASRFTSGVETGELFF.

This clonotype was detected only a few times. This sequence joins TRBV12-3 or TRBV12-4 and TRBJ2-2, with D uncertain. V was shortened by 5 bases and J by 6 bases, with 16 bases between the two germline ends. The length of the CDR3 is 15 residues. CDR3 nucleotides: TGTGCCAGCAGTGCCCACACGACCGGGCCCGGGGAGCTGTTTTTT. Protein sequence: CASSAHTTGPGELFF.

This clonotype came up once. One end of the junction does not line up with germline, which may come from a read error. The chain joins TRBV7-6 to TRBJ2-5, with TRBD2 matching 11 bases. Germline values: CDR1 SGHVS, CDR2 FNYEAQ. The CDR3 runs 15 residues. The CDR3 bases are TGTGCTAGCAGCTTGACTAGCGGGAAGCAAGAGACCCAGTACTTC. Translating gives CASSLTSGKQETQYF.

This clonotype showed up many times. DNA for the CDR3: TGTGCCAGCAGCTTAGCGTCTGCACTAGCGGGGGTGGCAGATACGCAGTATTTT. Translating it yields CASSLASALAGVADTQYF. The gene calls are TRBV7-2 and TRBJ2-3; 11 bases are shared with TRBD2. This CDR3 has 18 residues. The germline V gene encodes CDR1 SGHTA and CDR2 FQGNSA. Losses at the gene ends were 0 bases for V and 4 bases for J; bases not matched to a gene: 9. Variable domain in full (rest from reference TRBV7-2 and TRBJ2-3): GAGVSQSPSNKVTEKGKDVELRCDPISGHTALYWYRQSLGQGLEFLIYFQGNSAPDKSGLPSDRFSAERTGGSVSTLTIQRTQQEDSAVYLCASSLASALAGVADTQYFGPGTRLTVL.

This clonotype was counted a few times. The V gene is TRBV28, the J gene TRBJ2-7, with TRBD1 identical over 8 bases. CDR1 and CDR2 (germline): MDHEN, SYDVKM. The CDR3 contains 13 residues. After removal of 4 bases from V and 12 bases from J, the junction contained 11 bases not matched to a gene. The CDR3 DNA is TGTGCCAGCAGTTCTCGGATACAGGGGGGTTCGTACTTC. This translates into CASSSRIQGGSYF.

This clonotype was counted only a few times. The rearrangement links TRBV4-1 to TRBJ2-7, with 7 bases aligning to TRBD1. This CDR3 has 15 amino acids. Per the germline V gene, CDR1 is MGHRA and CDR2 is YSYEKL. Trimming took 2 bases from V and 7 from J; bases not matched to a gene: 11. The CDR3 region has the DNA TGCGCCAGCAGCCAACCCGAACAGGGGCCGGGAGAGCAGTACTTC. Translation gives CASSQPEQGPGEQYF.

This clonotype has ten or more counts. The chain has TRBV28 and TRBJ2-2, with a weak D call TRBD1 (6 bases). CDR3 length: 17 residues. Trimming shortened V by 7 bases and J by 4 bases, and 22 bases separated the two germline ends. Looked up from germline, CDR1 is MDHEN and CDR2 is SYDVKM. The CDR3 nucleotides are TGTGCCAGCACCTTCCCTTGGGGTCGAGGGGGCACCGGGGAGCTGTTTTTT. The encoded protein is CASTFPWGRGGTGELFF.

The rearrangement links TRBV12-3 or TRBV12-4 to TRBJ1-3; a possible D gene is TRBD1 (6 bases). Deletions cut 3 bases from V and 2 bases from J, with 11 bases between. The length of the CDR3 is 15 residues. The CDR3 here is CASSFHRDPGNTIYF. As DNA, the CDR3 is TGTGCCAGCAGTTTCCACAGGGACCCTGGAAACACCATATATTTT.

The sample holds many counts of this clonotype. The chain couples TRBV6-2 or TRBV6-3 to TRBJ1-3; possibly TRBD1 for D (5 bases). Germline assignment: CDR1 MNHEY and CDR2 SVGEGT. The V end was cut by 5 bases, the J end by 1 base, with 9 bases between. This CDR3 contains 14 residues. The CDR3 sequence is CASSLRQSGNTIYF. CDR3 coding DNA: TGTGCCAGCAGTCTTCGACAGTCTGGAAACACCATATATTTT.

This clonotype was found many times. The gene calls are TRBV5-1 and TRBJ1-1; TRBD1 matches 11 bases. The CDR3 spans 15 residues. J lost 4 bases, V lost 0 bases, and 2 bases had no gene match. Germline V gene sequence: CDR1 SGHRS, CDR2 YFSETQ. The CDR3 spells CASSLVGTGGTEAFF. The CDR3 DNA reads TGCGCCAGCAGCTTGGTCGGGACAGGGGGCACTGAAGCTTTCTTT.

This clonotype was picked up many times. The genes are TRBV9 and TRBJ1-2; 9 bases agree with TRBD1. Germline trimming cut 3 bases from V and 8 bases from J; bases unmatched to any gene: 8. CDR1 SGDLS and CDR2 YYNGEE come from the germline V gene. The CDR3 covers 14 residues. The chain's CDR3 is CASSAGGQGDGYTF. The CDR3 DNA reads TGTGCCAGCAGCGCAGGGGGACAGGGTGACGGCTACACCTTC.

The V and J genes are TRBV2 and TRBJ2-3, with D perhaps TRBD2 (6 bases). The CDR3 covers 14 residues. Trimming removed 6 bases from V and 1 base from J, with 11 bases in between. Germline V gene sequence: CDR1 SNHLY, CDR2 FYNNEI. This CDR3 is CASSGGFRTDTQYF. CDR3 in DNA: TGTGCCAGCAGCGGGGGTTTCCGCACAGATACGCAGTATTTT.

This clonotype was seen just once. J is TRBJ2-3 and V is TRBV20-1, with 9 bases matching TRBD1. Germline trimming cut 6 bases from V and 4 bases from J; bases unmatched to any gene: 8. Germline CDR1 reads DFQATT; CDR2 reads SNEGSKA (reference sequence). The CDR3 is made up of 14 amino acids. CDR3 loop: CSATGQGTADTQYF. The CDR3 DNA reads as TGCAGTGCCACCGGACAGGGGACGGCAGATACGCAGTATTTT.